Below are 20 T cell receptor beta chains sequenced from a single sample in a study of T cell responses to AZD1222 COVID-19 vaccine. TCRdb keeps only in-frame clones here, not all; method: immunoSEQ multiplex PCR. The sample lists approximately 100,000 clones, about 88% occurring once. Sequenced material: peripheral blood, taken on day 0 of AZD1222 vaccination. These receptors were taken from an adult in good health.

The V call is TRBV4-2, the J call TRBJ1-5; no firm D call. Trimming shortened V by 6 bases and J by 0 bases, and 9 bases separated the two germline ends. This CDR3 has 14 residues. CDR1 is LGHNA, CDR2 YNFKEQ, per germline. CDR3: CASSRSGSNQPQHF. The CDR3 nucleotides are TGTGCCAGCAGTCGCTCGGGTAGCAATCAGCCCCAGCATTTT.

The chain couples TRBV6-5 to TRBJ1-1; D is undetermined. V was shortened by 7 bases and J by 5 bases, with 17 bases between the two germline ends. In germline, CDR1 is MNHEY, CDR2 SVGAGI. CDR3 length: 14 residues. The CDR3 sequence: CASNLQGGTTEAFF. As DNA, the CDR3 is TGTGCCAGCAATTTGCAAGGCGGAACAACTGAAGCTTTCTTT.

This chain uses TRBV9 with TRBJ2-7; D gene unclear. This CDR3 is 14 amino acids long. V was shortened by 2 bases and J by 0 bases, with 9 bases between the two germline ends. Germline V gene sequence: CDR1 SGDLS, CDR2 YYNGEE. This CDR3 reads CASSVESYSYEQYF. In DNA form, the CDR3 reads TGTGCCAGCAGCGTGGAGTCCTACTCCTACGAGCAGTACTTC.

CDR3 nucleotide sequence: TGTGCCAGCAGTTACGGAATACAGAACACTGAAGCTTTCTTT. Its protein is CASSYGIQNTEAFF. The V gene is TRBV6-5, the J gene TRBJ1-1; D is uncertain. CDR1 and CDR2 from the germline V gene are MNHEY and SVGAGI. The CDR3 is made up of 14 amino acids. Trimming cost V 2 bases and J 1 base, with 8 bases left between them.

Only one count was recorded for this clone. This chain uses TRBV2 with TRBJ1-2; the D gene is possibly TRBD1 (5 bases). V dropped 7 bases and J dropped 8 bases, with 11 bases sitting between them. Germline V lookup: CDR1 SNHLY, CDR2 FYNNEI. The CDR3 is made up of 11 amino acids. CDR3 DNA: TGTGCCAGCATGAGTTGGGGGGGCTACACCTTC. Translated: CASMSWGGYTF.

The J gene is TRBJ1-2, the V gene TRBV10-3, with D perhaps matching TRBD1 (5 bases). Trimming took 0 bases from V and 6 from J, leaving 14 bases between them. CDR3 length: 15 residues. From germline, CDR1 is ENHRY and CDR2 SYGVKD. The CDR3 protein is CAISESVSRGDGYTF. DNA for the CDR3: TGTGCCATCAGTGAGTCAGTCAGCCGAGGGGATGGCTACACCTTC.

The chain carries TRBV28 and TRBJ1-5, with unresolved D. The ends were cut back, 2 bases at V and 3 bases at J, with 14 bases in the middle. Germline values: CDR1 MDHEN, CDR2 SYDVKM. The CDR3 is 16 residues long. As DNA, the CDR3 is TGTGCCAGCAGTTTACCGGACGGCAGATACAATCAGCCCCAGCATTTT. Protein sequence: CASSLPDGRYNQPQHF.

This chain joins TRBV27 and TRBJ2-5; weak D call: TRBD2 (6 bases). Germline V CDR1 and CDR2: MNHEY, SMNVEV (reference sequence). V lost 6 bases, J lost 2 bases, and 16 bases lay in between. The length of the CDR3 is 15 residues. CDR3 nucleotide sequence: TGTGCCAGCAGGCTACTAGCCCCGGTACAAGAGACCCAGTACTTC. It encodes CASRLLAPVQETQYF.

CDR3 region: CASSQPTGGNYGYTF. The CDR3 region has the DNA TGTGCCAGCAGCCAACCGACAGGGGGTAACTATGGCTACACCTTC. The rearrangement joins TRBV5-4 to TRBJ1-2, with 9 nucleotides matching TRBD1. The V and J ends lost 4 bases and 1 base, in that order; junction bases with no gene match: 5. The CDR3 sequence is 15 residues long. The germline CDR1 and CDR2 sequences are SGHNT and YYREEE (reference sequence).

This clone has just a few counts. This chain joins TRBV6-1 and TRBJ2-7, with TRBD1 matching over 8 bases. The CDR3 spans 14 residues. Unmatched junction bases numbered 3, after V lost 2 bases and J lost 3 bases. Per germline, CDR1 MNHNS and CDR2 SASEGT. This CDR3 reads CASSETGGDYEQYF. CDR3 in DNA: TGTGCCAGCAGTGAAACAGGGGGAGACTACGAGCAGTACTTC.

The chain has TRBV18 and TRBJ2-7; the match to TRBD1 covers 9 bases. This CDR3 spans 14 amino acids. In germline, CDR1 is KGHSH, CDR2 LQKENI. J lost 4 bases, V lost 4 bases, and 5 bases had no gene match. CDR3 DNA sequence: TGTGCCAGCTCACTGGGACAGGGCGGGTACGAGCAGTACGTC. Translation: CASSLGQGGYEQYV.

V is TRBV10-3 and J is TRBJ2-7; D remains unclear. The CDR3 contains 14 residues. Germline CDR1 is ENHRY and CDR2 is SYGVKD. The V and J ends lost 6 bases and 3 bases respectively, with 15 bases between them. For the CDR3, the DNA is TGTGCCATCAGCCCGGGCCCTGCTATCTACGAGCAGTACTTC. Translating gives CAISPGPAIYEQYF.

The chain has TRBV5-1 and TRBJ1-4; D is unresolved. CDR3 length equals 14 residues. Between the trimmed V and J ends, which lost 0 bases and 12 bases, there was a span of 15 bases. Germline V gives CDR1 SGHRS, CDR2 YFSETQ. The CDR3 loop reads CASSLVSLPGELFF. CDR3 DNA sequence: TGCGCCAGCAGCTTGGTCAGTCTGCCTGGGGAACTGTTTTTT.

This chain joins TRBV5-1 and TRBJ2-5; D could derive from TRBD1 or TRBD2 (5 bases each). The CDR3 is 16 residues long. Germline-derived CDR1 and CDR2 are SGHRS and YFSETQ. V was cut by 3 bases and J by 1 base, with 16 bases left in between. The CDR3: CASSSRGNGAQETQYF. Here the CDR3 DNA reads TGCGCCAGCAGCTCCCGGGGAAATGGGGCCCAAGAGACCCAGTACTTC.

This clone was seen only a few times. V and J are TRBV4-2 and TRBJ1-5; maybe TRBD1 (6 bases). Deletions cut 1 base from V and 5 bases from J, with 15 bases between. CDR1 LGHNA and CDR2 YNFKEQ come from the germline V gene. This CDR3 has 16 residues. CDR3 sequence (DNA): TGTGCCAGCAGCCAAGTCGGGACAAGGGATCATCAGCCCCAGCATTTT. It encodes CASSQVGTRDHQPQHF.

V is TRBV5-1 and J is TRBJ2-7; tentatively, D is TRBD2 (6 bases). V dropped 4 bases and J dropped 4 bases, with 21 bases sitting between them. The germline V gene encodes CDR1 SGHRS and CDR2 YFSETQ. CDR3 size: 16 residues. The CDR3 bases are TGCGCCAGCAGCGCCGACGGGGGAAGTGAGCCTTACGAGCAGTACGTC. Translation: CASSADGGSEPYEQYV.

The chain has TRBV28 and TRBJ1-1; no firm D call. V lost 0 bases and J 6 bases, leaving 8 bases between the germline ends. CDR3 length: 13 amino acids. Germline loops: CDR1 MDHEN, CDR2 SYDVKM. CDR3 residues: CASSLWAAPEAFF. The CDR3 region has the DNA TGTGCCAGCAGTTTATGGGCGGCCCCTGAAGCTTTCTTT.

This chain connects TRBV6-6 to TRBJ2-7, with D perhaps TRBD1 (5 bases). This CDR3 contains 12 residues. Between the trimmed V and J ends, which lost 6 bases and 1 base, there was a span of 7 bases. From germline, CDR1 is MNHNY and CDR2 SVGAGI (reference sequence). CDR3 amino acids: CASSRQSYEQYV. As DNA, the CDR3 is TGTGCCAGCAGCCGACAGTCCTACGAGCAGTACGTC.

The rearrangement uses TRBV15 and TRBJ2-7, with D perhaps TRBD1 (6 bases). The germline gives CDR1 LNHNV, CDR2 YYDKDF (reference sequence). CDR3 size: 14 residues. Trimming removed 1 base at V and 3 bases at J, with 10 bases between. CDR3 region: CATSRGQVDYEQYF. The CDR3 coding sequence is TGTGCCACCAGCAGAGGACAGGTGGACTACGAGCAGTACTTC. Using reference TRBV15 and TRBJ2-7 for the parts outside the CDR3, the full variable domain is DAMVIQNPRYQVTQFGKPVTLSCSQTLNHNVMYWYQQKSSQAPKLLFHYYDKDFNNEADTPDNFQSRRPNTSFCFLDIRSPGLGDTAMYLCATSRGQVDYEQYFGPGTRLTVT.

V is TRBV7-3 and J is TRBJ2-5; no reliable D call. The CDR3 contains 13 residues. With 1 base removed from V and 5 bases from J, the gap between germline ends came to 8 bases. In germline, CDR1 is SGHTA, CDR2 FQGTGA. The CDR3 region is CASSLNPGETQYF. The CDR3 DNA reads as TGTGCCAGCAGCTTAAACCCCGGGGAGACCCAGTACTTC.